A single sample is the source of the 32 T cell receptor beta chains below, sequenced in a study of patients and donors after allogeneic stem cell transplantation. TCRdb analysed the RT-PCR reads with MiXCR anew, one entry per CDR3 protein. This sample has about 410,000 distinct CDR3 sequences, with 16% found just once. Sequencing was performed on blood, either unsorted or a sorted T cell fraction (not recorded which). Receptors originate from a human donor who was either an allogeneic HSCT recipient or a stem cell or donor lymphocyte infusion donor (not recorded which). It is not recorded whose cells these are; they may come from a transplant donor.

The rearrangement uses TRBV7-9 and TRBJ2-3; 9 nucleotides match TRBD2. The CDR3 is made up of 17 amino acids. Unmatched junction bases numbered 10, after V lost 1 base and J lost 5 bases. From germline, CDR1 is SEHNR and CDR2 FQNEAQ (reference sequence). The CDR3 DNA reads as TGTGCCAGCAGCTTAGGGGGCTGGCGGGAGGGCCAAGATACGCAGTATTTT. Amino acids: CASSLGGWREGQDTQYF.

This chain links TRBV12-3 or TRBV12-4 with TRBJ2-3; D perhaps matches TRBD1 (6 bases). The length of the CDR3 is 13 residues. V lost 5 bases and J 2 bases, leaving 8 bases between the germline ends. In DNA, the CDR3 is TGTGCCAGCAGTCAGGGGTACACAGATACGCAGTATTTT. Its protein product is CASSQGYTDTQYF.

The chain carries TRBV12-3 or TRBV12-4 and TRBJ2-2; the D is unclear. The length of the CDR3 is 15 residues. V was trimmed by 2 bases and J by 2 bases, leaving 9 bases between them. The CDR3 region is CASSLSDPNTGELFF. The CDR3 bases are TGTGCCAGCAGTTTATCGGACCCAAACACCGGGGAGCTGTTTTTT.

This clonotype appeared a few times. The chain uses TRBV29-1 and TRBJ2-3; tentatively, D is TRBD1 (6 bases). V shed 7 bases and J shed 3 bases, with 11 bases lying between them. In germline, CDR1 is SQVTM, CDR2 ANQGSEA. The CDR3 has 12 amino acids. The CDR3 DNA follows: TGCAGCGCTGGAACAGGGACAGATACGCAGTATTTT. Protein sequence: CSAGTGTDTQYF.

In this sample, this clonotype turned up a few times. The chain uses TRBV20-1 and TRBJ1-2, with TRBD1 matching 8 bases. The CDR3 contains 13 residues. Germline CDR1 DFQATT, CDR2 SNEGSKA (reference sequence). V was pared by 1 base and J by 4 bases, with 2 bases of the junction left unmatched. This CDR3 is CSARGTGPYGYTF. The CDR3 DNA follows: TGCAGTGCTAGAGGGACAGGGCCCTATGGCTACACCTTC.

The CDR3 here is CASSLRTGNGYTF. CDR3 in DNA: TGTGCCAGCAGCTTGCGGACAGGGAACGGCTACACCTTC. The chain has TRBV9 and TRBJ1-2; TRBD1 matches 8 bases. Germline CDR1 is SGDLS and CDR2 is YYNGEE. This CDR3 comprises 13 residues. The V and J ends lost 4 bases and 8 bases, in that order; junction bases with no gene match: 7.

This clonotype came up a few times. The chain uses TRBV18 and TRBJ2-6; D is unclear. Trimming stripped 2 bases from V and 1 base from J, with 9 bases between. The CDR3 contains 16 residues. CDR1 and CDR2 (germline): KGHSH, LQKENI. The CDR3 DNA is TGTGCCAGCTCACCATTTCCAGTATCTGGGGCCAACGTCCTGACTTTC. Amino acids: CASSPFPVSGANVLTF.

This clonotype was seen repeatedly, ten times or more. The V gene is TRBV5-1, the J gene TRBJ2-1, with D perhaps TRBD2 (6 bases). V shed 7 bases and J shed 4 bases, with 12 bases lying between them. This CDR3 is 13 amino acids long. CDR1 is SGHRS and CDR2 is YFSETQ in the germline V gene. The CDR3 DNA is TGCGCCAGCTCCCGGGGGACTTACAATGAGCAGTTCTTC. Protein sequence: CASSRGTYNEQFF.

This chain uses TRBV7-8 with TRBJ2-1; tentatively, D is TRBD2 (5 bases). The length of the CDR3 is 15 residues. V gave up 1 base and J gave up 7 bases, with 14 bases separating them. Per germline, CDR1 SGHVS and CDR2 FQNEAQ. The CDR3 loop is CASSLGSSFRNEQFF. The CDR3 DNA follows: TGTGCCAGCAGCTTAGGGTCTAGCTTCAGGAATGAGCAGTTCTTC.

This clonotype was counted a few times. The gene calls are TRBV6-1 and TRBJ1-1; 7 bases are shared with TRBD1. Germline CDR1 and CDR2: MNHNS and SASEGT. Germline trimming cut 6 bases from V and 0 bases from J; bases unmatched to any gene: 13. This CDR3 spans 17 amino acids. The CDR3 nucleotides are TGTGCCAGCAGCTTCGACAGGGTTAATCAAATGAACACTGAAGCTTTCTTT. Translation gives CASSFDRVNQMNTEAFF.

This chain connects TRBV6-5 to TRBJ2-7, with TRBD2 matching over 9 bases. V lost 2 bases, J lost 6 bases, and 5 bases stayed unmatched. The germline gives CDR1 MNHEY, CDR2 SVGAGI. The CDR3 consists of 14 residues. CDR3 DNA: TGTGCCAGCAGTTACGGGGGGACTAGCAGCGAGCAGTACTTC. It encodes CASSYGGTSSEQYF.

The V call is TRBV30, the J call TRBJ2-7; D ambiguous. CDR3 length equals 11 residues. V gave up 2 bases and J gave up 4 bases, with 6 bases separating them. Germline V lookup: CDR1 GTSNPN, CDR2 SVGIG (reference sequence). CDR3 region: CAWSTTYEQYF. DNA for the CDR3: TGTGCCTGGAGTACTACGTACGAGCAGTACTTC.

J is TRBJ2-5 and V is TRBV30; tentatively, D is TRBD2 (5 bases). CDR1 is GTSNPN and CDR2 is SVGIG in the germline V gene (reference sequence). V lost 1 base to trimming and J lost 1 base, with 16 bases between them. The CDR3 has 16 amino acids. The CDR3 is CAWSGGSSFLQETQYF. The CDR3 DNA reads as TGTGCCTGGAGTGGAGGGTCCAGTTTCCTCCAAGAGACCCAGTACTTC. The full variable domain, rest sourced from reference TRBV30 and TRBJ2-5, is SQTIHQWPATLVQPVGSPLSLECTVEGTSNPNLYWYRQAAGRGLQLLFYSVGIGQISSEVPQNLSASRPQDRQFILSSKKLLLSDSGFYLCAWSGGSSFLQETQYFGPGTRLLVL.

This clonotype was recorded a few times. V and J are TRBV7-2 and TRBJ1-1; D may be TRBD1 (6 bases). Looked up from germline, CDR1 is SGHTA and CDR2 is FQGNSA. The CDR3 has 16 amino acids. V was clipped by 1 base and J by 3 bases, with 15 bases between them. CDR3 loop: CASSLGLQGSYTEAFF. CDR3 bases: TGTGCCAGCAGCTTAGGACTTCAGGGGAGTTACACTGAAGCTTTCTTT.

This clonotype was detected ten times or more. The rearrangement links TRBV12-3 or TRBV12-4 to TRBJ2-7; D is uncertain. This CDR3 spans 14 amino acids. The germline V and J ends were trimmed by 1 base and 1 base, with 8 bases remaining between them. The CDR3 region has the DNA TGTGCCAGCAGTTTAGAGGCCACATCCTACGAGCAGTACTTC. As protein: CASSLEATSYEQYF.

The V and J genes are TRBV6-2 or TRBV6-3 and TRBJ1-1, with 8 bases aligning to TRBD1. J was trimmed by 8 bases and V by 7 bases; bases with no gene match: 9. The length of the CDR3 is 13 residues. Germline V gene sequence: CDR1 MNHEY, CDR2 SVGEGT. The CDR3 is CASNRGQGTEAFF. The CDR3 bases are TGTGCCAGCAATAGAGGACAGGGAACAGAAGCTTTCTTT.

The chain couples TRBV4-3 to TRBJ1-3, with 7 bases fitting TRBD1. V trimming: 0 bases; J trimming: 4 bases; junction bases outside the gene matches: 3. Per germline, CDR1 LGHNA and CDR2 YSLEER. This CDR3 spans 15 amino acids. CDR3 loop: CASSQEHRGGNTIYF. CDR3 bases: TGCGCCAGCAGCCAAGAACACAGGGGAGGAAACACCATATATTTT.

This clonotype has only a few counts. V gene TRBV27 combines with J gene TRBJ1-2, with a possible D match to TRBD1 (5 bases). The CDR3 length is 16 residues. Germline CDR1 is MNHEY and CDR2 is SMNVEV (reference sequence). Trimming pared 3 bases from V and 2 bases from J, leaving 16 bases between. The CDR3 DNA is TGTGCCAGCAGTTTCCGTGCAGGGAACGCCAACTATGGCTACACCTTC. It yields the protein CASSFRAGNANYGYTF.

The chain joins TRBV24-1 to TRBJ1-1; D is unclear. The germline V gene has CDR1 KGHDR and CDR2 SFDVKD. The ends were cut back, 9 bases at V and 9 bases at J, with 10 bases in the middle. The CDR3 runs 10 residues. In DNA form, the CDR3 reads TGTGCCACCTCTCGGATCCAAGCTTTCTTT. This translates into CATSRIQAFF.

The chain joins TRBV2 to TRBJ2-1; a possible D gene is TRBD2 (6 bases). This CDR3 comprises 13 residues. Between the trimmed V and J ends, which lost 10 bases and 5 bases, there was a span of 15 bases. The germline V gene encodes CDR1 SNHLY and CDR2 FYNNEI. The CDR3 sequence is CATTMGGNNEQFF. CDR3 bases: TGTGCCACCACAATGGGGGGTAACAATGAGCAGTTCTTC.

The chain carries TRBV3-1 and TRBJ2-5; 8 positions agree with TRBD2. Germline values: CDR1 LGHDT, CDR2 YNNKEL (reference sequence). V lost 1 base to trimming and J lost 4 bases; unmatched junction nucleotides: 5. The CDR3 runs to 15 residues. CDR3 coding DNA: TGTGCCAGCAGCCAAGCGGGAGGGATCTCAGAGACCCAGTACTTC. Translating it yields CASSQAGGISETQYF.

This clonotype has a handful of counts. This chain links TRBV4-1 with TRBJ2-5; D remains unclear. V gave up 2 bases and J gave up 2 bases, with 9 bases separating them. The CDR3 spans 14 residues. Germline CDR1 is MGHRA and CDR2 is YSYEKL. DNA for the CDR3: TGCGCCAGCAGCCAAATAGCTCGTCAAGAGACCCAGTACTTC. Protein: CASSQIARQETQYF.

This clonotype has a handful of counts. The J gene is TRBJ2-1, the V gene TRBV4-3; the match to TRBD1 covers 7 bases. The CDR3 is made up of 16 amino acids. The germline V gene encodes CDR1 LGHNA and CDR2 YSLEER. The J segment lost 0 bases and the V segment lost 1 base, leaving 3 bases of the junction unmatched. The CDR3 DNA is TGCGCCAGCAGCCAAGGGGGACAGAGCTCCTACAATGAGCAGTTCTTC. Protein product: CASSQGGQSSYNEQFF.

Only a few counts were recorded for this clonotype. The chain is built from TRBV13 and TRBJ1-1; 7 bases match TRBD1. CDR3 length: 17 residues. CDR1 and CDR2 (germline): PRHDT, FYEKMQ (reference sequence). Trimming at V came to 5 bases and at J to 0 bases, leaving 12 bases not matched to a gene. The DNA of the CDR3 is TGTGCCAGCAGCCCACAGGGGACTGAGGCCATGAACACTGAAGCTTTCTTT. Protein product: CASSPQGTEAMNTEAFF.

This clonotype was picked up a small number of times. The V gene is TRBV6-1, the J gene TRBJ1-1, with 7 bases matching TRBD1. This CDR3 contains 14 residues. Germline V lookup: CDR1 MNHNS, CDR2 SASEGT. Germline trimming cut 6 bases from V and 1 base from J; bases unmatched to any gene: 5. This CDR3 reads CASSRGQSNTEAFF. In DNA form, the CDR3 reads TGTGCCAGCAGCCGGGGACAGTCGAACACTGAAGCTTTCTTT.

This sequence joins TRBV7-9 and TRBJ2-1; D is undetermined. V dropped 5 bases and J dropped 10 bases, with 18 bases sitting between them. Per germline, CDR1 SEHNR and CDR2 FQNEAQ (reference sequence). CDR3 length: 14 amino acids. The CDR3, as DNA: TGTGCCAGCAGCAACTTAATACAGTCCAGGGAGCAGTTCTTC. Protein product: CASSNLIQSREQFF.

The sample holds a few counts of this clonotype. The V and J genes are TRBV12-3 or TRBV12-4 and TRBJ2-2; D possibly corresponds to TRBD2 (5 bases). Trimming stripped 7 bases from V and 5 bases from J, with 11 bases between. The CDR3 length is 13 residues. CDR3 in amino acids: CASTPRRTGELFF. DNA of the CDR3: TGTGCCAGCACCCCCAGGAGGACCGGGGAGCTGTTTTTT.

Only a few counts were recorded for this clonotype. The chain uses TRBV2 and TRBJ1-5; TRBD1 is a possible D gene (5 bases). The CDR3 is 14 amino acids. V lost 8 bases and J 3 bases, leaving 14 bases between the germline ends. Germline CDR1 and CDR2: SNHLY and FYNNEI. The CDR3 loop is CASGGTVDNQPQHF. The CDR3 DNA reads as TGTGCCAGCGGGGGGACGGTAGACAATCAGCCCCAGCATTTT. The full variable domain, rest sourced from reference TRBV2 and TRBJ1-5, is EPEVTQTPSHQVTQMGQEVILRCVPISNHLYFYWYRQILGQKVEFLVSFYNNEISEKSEIFDDQFSVERPDGSNFTLKIRSTKLEDSAMYFCASGGTVDNQPQHFGDGTRLSIL.

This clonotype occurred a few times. CDR3 coding DNA: TGCGCCAGCAGCCAAGATATGTCAGGGGGGGTGAATTCACCCCTCCACTTT. It specifies CASSQDMSGGVNSPLHF. This chain connects TRBV4-1 to TRBJ1-6; the match to TRBD1 covers 7 bases. Germline values: CDR1 MGHRA, CDR2 YSYEKL. CDR3 length: 17 amino acids. V shed 0 bases, J shed 7 bases, and the junction held 9 bases outside the gene matches.

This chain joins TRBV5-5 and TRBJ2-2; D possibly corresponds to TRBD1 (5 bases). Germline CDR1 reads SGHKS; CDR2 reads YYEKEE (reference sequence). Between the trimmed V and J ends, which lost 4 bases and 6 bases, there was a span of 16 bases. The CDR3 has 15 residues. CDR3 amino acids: CASSTTGLVSGELFF. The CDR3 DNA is TGTGCCAGCAGCACTACAGGTTTAGTATCCGGGGAGCTGTTTTTT. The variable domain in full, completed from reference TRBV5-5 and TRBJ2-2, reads DAGVTQSPTHLIKTRGQQVTLRCSPISGHKSVSWYQQVLGQGPQFIFQYYEKEERGRGNFPDRFSARQFPNYSSELNVNALLLGDSALYLCASSTTGLVSGELFFGEGSRLTVL.

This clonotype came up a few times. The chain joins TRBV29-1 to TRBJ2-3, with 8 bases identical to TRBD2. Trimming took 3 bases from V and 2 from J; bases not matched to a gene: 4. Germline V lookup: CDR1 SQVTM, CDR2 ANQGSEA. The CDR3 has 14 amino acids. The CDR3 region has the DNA TGCAGCGTTGAGGAGCGGGGGACCACAGATACGCAGTATTTT. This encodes CSVEERGTTDTQYF.

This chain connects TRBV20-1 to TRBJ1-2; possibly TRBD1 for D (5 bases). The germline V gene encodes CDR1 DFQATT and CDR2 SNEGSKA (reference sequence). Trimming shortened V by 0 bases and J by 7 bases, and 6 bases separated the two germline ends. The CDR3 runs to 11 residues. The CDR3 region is CSARDDSGYTF. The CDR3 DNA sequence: TGCAGTGCTAGAGATGACAGTGGCTACACCTTC.